The rows below give T cell receptor beta chains drawn from one sample of a study of identical twins. Each CDR3 protein gets one entry after TCRdb re-called the 5' RACE reads with MiXCR. The data contain about 720,000 distinct CDR3 sequences, about 20% of them seen just once; the ten biggest clones take up less than 15%. These data were also reused for a study on T cells expressing NK-cell markers.

Sample: PBMCs. These receptors all come from a woman aged 18-30 years in good health. The CDR3 runs from the conserved cysteine through the conserved F or W. A D gene is named only where the DNA matches it firmly. Clone size is given for some rows only: seen once, a few or many times, or a class if the clone is expanded.

>TRBV12-3/TRBV12-4|-|few|TRBJ2-7
CASSSSGTYLPYEQYF
TGTGCCAGCAGTTCGTCCGGGACATACTTGCCATACGAGCAGTACTTC
>TRBV5-1|TRBD1|few|TRBJ1-1
CASSLEGALWTEAFF
TGCGCCAGCAGCTTGGAGGGGGCACTGTGGACTGAAGCTTTCTTT
>TRBV6-5|-|-|TRBJ2-5
CASSYSKERETQYF
TGTGCCAGCAGTTACTCGAAGGAAAGGGAGACCCAGTACTTC
>TRBV6-2/TRBV6-3|-|-|TRBJ2-7
CASRQYYYEQYF
TGTGCCAGCAGACAATACTACTACGAGCAGTACTTC
>TRBV20-1|TRBD1|-|TRBJ2-7
CSARDRQGAYEQYF
TGCAGTGCTAGAGATCGGCAGGGGGCCTACGAGCAGTACTTC
>TRBV5-1|-|-|TRBJ2-4
CASSLVGPSAKNIQYF
TGCGCCAGCAGCTTGGTCGGCCCCTCGGCCAAAAACATTCAGTACTTC
>TRBV7-9|TRBD2|-|TRBJ2-1
CASSLQSGSNSYNEQFF
TGTGCCAGCAGCTTACAAAGCGGGAGCAACTCCTACAATGAGCAGTTCTTC
>TRBV7-9|-|-|TRBJ2-7
CASSPPAGHTYEQYF
TGTGCCAGCAGCCCCCCCGCAGGGCATACCTACGAGCAGTACTTC
>TRBV5-1|-|-|TRBJ1-5
CASSPGAASQPQHF
TGCGCCAGCAGCCCAGGGGCCGCGTCACAGCCCCAGCATTTT
>TRBV12-3/TRBV12-4|-|-|TRBJ1-2
CASMGFYGYTF
TGTGCCAGCATGGGATTCTATGGCTACACCTTC
>TRBV7-2|-|-|TRBJ2-7
CASSFGISYEQYF
TGTGCCAGCAGTTTCGGGATTTCCTACGAGCAGTACTTC
>TRBV5-5|TRBD1|-|TRBJ2-4
CASRQAGQGWNIQYF
TGTGCCAGCAGGCAAGCGGGACAGGGGTGGAACATTCAGTACTTC
>TRBV12-3/TRBV12-4|-|many|TRBJ1-4
CASSWAGEKLFF
TGTGCCAGCAGTTGGGCAGGGGAAAAACTGTTTTTT
>TRBV5-5|TRBD1|few|TRBJ2-7
CASSFGRTGGDEQYF
TGTGCCAGCAGCTTTGGGAGGACAGGGGGCGACGAGCAGTACTTC
>TRBV7-8|TRBD2|few|TRBJ2-1
CASTAPGTRRGYEQFF
TGTGCCAGCACGGCCCCGGGGACTAGGAGGGGATACGAGCAGTTCTTC
>TRBV12-3/TRBV12-4|-|many|TRBJ1-1
CASRTGTSNTEAFF
TGTGCCAGCAGGACCGGGACCTCGAACACTGAAGCTTTCTTT
>TRBV5-1|-|-|TRBJ2-2
CASRNRPGDGELFF
TGCGCCAGCAGAAATAGACCGGGAGACGGGGAGCTGTTTTTT
>TRBV6-2/TRBV6-3|-|few|TRBJ2-1
CASRLKGTGRYNEQFF
TGTGCCAGCAGGCTTAAAGGGACTGGAAGATACAATGAGCAGTTCTTC
>TRBV5-1|-|many|TRBJ2-6
CASSLLRTGGANVLTF
TGCGCCAGCAGCTTGCTTAGGACGGGCGGGGCCAACGTCCTGACTTTC
>TRBV7-3|-|-|TRBJ2-5
CASSLTLRETQYF
TGTGCCAGCAGCTTAACCCTAAGGGAGACCCAGTACTTC
>TRBV29-1|-|few|TRBJ1-1
CSVDVGNTEAFF
TGCAGCGTTGATGTTGGGAACACTGAAGCTTTCTTT
>TRBV7-9|-|-|TRBJ1-2
CASSLSTVYYGYTF
TGTGCCAGCAGCTTAAGCACGGTTTACTATGGCTACACCTTC
>TRBV7-9|-|many|TRBJ2-3
CASNGQSTDTQYF
TGTGCCAGCAATGGGCAGAGCACAGATACGCAGTATTTT
>TRBV5-5|-|-|TRBJ2-6
CVKGRRAGANALTF
TGTGTCAAGGGCCGTAGGGCTGGGGCCAACGCCCTGACTTTC
>TRBV20-1|TRBD2|few|TRBJ2-1
CSARGGGPSSYNEQFF
TGCAGTGCTAGAGGCGGGGGGCCCAGCTCCTACAATGAGCAGTTCTTC
>TRBV29-1|-|few|TRBJ2-5
CSALSGGEDQYF
TGCAGCGCTCTTAGTGGGGGAGAGGACCAGTACTTC
>TRBV7-2|TRBD2|-|TRBJ2-2
CASSLVASGSTGELFF
TGTGCCAGCAGCTTAGTTGCTAGCGGGAGTACCGGGGAGCTGTTTTTT
>TRBV12-3/TRBV12-4|TRBD1|few|TRBJ2-3
CASSAGDRGSTDTQYF
TGTGCCAGCAGTGCCGGGGACAGGGGATCCACAGATACGCAGTATTTT
>TRBV6-2/TRBV6-3|TRBD1|few|TRBJ1-5
CASSPRQGGNQPQHF
TGTGCCAGCAGCCCCAGACAGGGGGGCAATCAGCCCCAGCATTTT
>TRBV6-1|-|-|TRBJ2-3
CASSEAIVSTDTQYF
TGTGCCAGCAGTGAAGCAATAGTGAGCACAGATACGCAGTATTTT
>TRBV3-1|-|-|TRBJ1-2
CASSQVKYGYTF
TGTGCCAGCAGCCAAGTAAAGTATGGCTACACCTTC
>TRBV5-1|TRBD2|few|TRBJ2-1
CASSIGTSGVNEQFF
TGCGCCAGCAGCATCGGGACTAGCGGGGTCAATGAGCAGTTCTTC
>TRBV4-1|-|-|TRBJ2-7
CASSQDKGEYEQYF
TGCGCCAGCAGCCAAGATAAGGGGGAATACGAGCAGTACTTC
>TRBV10-3|TRBD1|-|TRBJ1-5
CAIGEGQGTGNQPQHF
TGTGCCATCGGGGAGGGACAGGGTACGGGCAATCAGCCCCAGCATTTT
>TRBV11-2|-|few|TRBJ1-4
CASSSDLSNEKLFF
TGTGCCAGCAGCTCTGACTTAAGTAATGAAAAACTGTTTTTT
>TRBV20-1|TRBD2|-|TRBJ2-3
CSAPGGGDTQYF
TGCAGTGCCCCCGGGGGGGGAGATACGCAGTATTTT
>TRBV10-3|-|-|TRBJ2-7
CAIGYRSRAHEQYF
TGTGCCATCGGGTACCGTTCTAGGGCCCACGAGCAGTACTTC
>TRBV5-1|-|many|TRBJ2-2
CASSFPSSTTNTGELFF
TGCGCCAGCAGCTTTCCGAGCAGCACCACGAACACCGGGGAGCTGTTTTTT
>TRBV5-1|TRBD2|-|TRBJ2-5
CASSELSGGQETQYF
TGCGCCAGCAGCGAGCTTAGCGGGGGTCAAGAGACCCAGTACTTC
>TRBV11-2|TRBD1|many|TRBJ2-5
CASGQGVYETQYF
TGTGCCAGCGGTCAGGGGGTCTACGAGACCCAGTACTTC
>TRBV6-5|-|few|TRBJ1-1
CASSYSVGAGDTEAFF
TGTGCCAGCAGTTACTCTGTGGGGGCGGGGGACACTGAAGCTTTCTTT